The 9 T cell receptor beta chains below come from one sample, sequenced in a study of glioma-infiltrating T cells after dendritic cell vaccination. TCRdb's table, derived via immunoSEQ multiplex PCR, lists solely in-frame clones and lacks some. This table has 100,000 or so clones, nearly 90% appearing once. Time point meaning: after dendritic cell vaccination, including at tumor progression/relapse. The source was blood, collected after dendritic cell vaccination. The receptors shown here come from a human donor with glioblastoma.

CDR3 sequence: CASSQQNYGYTF. CDR3 nucleotide sequence: TGTGCCAGCAGCCAACAGAACTATGGCTACACCTTC. The chain uses TRBV14 and TRBJ1-2; D gene uncertain. CDR3 size: 12 residues. Germline CDR1 is SGHDN and CDR2 is FVKESK. Trimming took 2 bases from V and 2 from J, leaving 3 bases between them.

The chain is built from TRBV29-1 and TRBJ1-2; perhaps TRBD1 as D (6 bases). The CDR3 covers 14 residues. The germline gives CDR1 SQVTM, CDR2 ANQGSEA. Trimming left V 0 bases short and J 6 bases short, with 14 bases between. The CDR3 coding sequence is TGCAGCGTTGAAGAGATCGGTCAGGGGAATGGCTACACCTTC. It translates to CSVEEIGQGNGYTF.

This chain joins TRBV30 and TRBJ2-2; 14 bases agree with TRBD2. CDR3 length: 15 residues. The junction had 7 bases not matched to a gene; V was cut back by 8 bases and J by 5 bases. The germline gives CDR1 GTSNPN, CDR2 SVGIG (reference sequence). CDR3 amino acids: CATGTSGSGTGELFF. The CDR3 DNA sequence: TGTGCCACCGGGACTAGCGGGAGCGGTACCGGGGAGCTGTTTTTT.

The chain's CDR3 is CASRIGQEDGYTF. DNA for the CDR3: TGCGCCAGCAGAATAGGACAGGAGGATGGCTACACCTTC. The V call is TRBV5-1, the J call TRBJ1-2, with 7 positions matching TRBD1. The V and J ends lost 5 bases and 6 bases, in that order; junction bases with no gene match: 7. This CDR3 has 13 residues. Per germline, CDR1 SGHRS and CDR2 YFSETQ.

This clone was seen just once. CDR3: CASIYVTDEAFF. The CDR3 bases are TGTGCCAGCATCTACGTGACAGATGAAGCTTTCTTT. This chain links TRBV2 with TRBJ1-1; TRBD1 might be the D (5 bases). V gave up 7 bases and J gave up 7 bases, with 13 bases separating them. Germline V gives CDR1 SNHLY, CDR2 FYNNEI. This CDR3 is built from 12 residues.

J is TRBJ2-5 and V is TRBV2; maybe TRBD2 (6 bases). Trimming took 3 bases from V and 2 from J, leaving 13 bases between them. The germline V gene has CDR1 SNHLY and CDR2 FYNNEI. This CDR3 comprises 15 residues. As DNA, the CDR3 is TGTGCCAGCAGTGATTCGGGACTCACTCAAGAGACCCAGTACTTC. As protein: CASSDSGLTQETQYF. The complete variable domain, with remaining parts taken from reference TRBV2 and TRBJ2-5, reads EPEVTQTPSHQVTQMGQEVILRCVPISNHLYFYWYRQILGQKVEFLVSFYNNEISEKSEIFDDQFSVERPDGSNFTLKIRSTKLEDSAMYFCASSDSGLTQETQYFGPGTRLLVL.

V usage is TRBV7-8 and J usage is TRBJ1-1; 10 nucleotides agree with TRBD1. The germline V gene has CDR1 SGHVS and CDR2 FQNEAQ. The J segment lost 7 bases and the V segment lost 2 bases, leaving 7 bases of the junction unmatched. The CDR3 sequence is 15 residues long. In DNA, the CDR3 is TGTGCCAGCAGCTTACGTCTAGGACAGGGGGGTGAAGCTTTCTTT. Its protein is CASSLRLGQGGEAFF.

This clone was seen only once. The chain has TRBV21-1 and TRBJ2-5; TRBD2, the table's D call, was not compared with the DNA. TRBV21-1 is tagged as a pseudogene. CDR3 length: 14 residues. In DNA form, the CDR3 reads TGTGCCAGCAGCAACGATTTCGGGTGGGAGACCCAGTACTTC. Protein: CASSNDFGWETQYF.

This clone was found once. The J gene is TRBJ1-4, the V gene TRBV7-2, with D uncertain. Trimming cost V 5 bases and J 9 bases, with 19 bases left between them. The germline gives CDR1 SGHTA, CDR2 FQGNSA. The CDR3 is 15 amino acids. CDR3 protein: CASSNPLEDEKKLFF. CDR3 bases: TGTGCCAGCAGCAATCCTCTGGAGGATGAGAAAAAACTGTTTTTT. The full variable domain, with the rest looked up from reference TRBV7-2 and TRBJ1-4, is GAGVSQSPSNKVTEKGKDVELRCDPISGHTALYWYRQSLGQGLEFLIYFQGNSAPDKSGLPSDRFSAERTGGSVSTLTIQRTQQEDSAVYLCASSNPLEDEKKLFFGSGTQLSVL.